This T cell receptor (beta chain) was sequenced in a study of T cell responses to AZD1222 COVID-19 vaccine. Points on this clone: Its antigen is not identified.

Clones were read by immunoSEQ multiplex PCR, and TCRdb kept only the in-frame ones, dropping some. The profile shows 150,000 to 180,000 clones, about 88% of them singletons. Study results and caveats: Only 6 or 7 individuals given AZD1222 were seropositive at baseline.

Looked up from germline, CDR1 is SGHTA and CDR2 is FQGNSA. CDR3 size: 12 residues. V dropped 3 bases and J dropped 9 bases, with 9 bases sitting between them. The clonotype was recovered from an adult in good health. The rearrangement joins TRBV7-2 to TRBJ1-3; maybe TRBD1 (5 bases). The specimen comprised peripheral blood, sampled on day 0 of AZD1222 vaccination. The CDR3 DNA sequence: TGTGCCAGCAGCTTCCCAGGGATCACCATATATTTT. Translating gives CASSFPGITIYF.